This T cell receptor (beta chain) was captured by sequencing in a study of beta chain features in type 1 diabetes. About the research overall: Age and gender were similar between patients and healthy donors, as were cell yields.

Germline V gives CDR1 SSHAT, CDR2 FNYEAQ (reference sequence). The CDR3 spans 16 residues. Study-wide findings and caveats: TCRB repertoires of naive, central memory and Treg cells appeared more similar among patients than among healthy donors.

This clone turned up a few times. What it binds is unknown. A junction boundary mismatches the germline segment, possibly from a read error. Reverse transcription of all isolated RNA meant that expressed TCRB transcripts were sequenced. Sequenced by immunoSEQ multiplex PCR; TCRdb stores in-frame clones only, minus some. The table has around 280,000 clones, 8% seen once. CD45RO/CCR7/CD25/CD127/CD95/CD27 sorting isolated CD4+ naive, central memory, regulatory and stem cell-like memory cells. This chain connects TRBV7-7 to TRBJ2-3, with 9 bases aligning to TRBD2. The sequencing sample was made of central memory CD4+ T cells from blood. The sequence derives from a woman aged 18 to 35 in good health. The CDR3: CASSLGLAGSTDTQYF. The CDR3 nucleotides are TGTGCTAGCAGCTTAGGGCTAGCGGGAAGCACAGATACGCAGTATTTT.